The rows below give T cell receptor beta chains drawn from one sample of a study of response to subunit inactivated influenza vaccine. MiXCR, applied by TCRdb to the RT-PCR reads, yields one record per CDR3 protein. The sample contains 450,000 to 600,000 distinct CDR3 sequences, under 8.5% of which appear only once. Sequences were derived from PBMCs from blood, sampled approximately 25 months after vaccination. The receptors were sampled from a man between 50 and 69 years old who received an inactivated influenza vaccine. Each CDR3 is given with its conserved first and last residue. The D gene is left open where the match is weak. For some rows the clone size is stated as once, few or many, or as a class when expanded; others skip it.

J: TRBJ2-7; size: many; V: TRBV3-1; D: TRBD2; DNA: TGTGCCAGCAGCCAAGGGACTAGTTACTACGAGCAGTACTTC; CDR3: CASSQGTSYYEQYF
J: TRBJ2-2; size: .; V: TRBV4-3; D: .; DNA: TGCGCCACCAGCCAAGCAGCGGGCGTTCAATCCGGGGAGCTGTTTTTT; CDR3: CATSQAAGVQSGELFF
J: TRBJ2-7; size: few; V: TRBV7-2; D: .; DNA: TGTGCCAGCAGCCAAGACCGTGGAGGCTACGAGCAGTACTTC; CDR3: CASSQDRGGYEQYF
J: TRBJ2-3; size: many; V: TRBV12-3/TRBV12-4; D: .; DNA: TGTGCCAGCAGCTTGATCCGAGATACGCAGTATTTT; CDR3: CASSLIRDTQYF
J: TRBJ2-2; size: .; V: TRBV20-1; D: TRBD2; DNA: TGCAGTGCTGGTGGGAGAGGGAGGGTCACCGGGGAGCTGTTTTTT; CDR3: CSAGGRGRVTGELFF
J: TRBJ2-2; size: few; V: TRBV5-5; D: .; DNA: TGTGCCAGCAGCTTGGGGGTCAGCAACACCGGGGAGCTGTTTTTT; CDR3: CASSLGVSNTGELFF
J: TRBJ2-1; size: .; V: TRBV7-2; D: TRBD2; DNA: TGTGCCAGCAGCCCGACCGGGACTAGCATTACTGAGCAGTTCTTC; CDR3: CASSPTGTSITEQFF
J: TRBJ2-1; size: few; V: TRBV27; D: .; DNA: TGTGCCAGCCGGGACACCCACGGGTCCTACAATGAGCAGTTCTTC; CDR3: CASRDTHGSYNEQFF
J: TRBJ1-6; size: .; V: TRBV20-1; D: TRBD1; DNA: TGCAGTGCTAGTCCGACAGGGAATTCACCCCTCCACTTT; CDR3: CSASPTGNSPLHF
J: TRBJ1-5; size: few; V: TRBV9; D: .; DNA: TGTGCCAGCAGCGTAGGGGCAGGTCCTAATCAGCCCCAGCATTTT; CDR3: CASSVGAGPNQPQHF
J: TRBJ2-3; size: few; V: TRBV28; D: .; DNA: TGTGCCAGTAAAGCGGGACACACAGATACGCAGTATTTT; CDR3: CASKAGHTDTQYF
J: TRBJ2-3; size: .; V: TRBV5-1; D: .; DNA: TGCGCCAGCAGCTTGGAAGGGGGAGGGAAAGATACGCAGTATTTT; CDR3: CASSLEGGGKDTQYF
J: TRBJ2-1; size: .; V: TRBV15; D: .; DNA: TGTGCCACCAGCATTTTAGTGACCAATGAGCAGTTCTTC; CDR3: CATSILVTNEQFF
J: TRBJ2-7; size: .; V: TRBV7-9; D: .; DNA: TGTGCCAGCAGCTTCTCAGGGTTCGTCGACGAGCAGTACTTC; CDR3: CASSFSGFVDEQYF
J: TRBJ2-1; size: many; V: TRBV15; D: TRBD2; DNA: TGTGCCACCAGCAGAGATTGGGCTAGCGGGAATGAGCAGTTCTTC; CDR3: CATSRDWASGNEQFF
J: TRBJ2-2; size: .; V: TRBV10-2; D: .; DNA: TGCGCCAGCAGTGAAGGGGCCCGTGTTTCCGGGGAGCTGTTTTTT; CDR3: CASSEGARVSGELFF
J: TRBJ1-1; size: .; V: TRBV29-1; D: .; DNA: TGCAGCGTTGAAGATCCCCACGGAGGCAGGGACGCTTTCTTT; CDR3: CSVEDPHGGRDAFF
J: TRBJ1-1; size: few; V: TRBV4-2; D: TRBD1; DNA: TGTGCCAGCAGCCAAGGGGCAGGGGGCCCGAACACTGAAGCTTTCTTT; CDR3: CASSQGAGGPNTEAFF
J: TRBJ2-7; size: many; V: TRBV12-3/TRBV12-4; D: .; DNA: TGTGCCAGTAAGTTCAAAAGCGCATCCTACGAGCAGTACTTC; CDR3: CASKFKSASYEQYF
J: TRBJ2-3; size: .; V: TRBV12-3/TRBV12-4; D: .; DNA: TGTGCCAGCAGTTTAAGGTTTGGAAACACAGATACGCAGTATTTT; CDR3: CASSLRFGNTDTQYF
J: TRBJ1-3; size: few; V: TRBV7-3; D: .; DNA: TGTGCCAGCAGCCCGGGTGCCGGGCCACATGGAAACACCATATATTTT; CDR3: CASSPGAGPHGNTIYF
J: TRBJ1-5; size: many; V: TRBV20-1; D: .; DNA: TGCAGTGCTGCCCCTGGAGATCAGCCCCAGCATTTT; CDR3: CSAAPGDQPQHF